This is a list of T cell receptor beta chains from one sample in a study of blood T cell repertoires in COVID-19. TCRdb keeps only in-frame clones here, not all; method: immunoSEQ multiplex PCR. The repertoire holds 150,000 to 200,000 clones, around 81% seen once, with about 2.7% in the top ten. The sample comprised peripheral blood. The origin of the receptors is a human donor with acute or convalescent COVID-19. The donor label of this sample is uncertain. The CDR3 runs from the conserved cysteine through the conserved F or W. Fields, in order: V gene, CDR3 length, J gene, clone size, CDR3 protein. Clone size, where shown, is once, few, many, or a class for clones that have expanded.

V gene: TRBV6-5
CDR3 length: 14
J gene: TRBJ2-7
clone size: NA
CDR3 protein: CASSPRRGRTEQYF

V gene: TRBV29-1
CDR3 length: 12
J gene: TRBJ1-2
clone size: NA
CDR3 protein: CSAWDSFYGYTF

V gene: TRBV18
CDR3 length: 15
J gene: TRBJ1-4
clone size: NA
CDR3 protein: CASSPPNRTNEKLFF

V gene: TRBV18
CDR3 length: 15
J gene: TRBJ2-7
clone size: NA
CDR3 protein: CASSQEGGGTYEQYF

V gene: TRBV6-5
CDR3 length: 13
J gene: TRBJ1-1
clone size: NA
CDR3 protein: CASSQMGGTEAFF

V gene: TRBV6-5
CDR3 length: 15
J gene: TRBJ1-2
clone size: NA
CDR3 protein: CASVLTGGLNYGYTF

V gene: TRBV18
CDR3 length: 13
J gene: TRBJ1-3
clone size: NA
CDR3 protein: CASSPDSGNTIYF

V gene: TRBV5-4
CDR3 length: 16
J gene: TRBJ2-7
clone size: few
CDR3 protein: CASSPMAGRMEYEQYF

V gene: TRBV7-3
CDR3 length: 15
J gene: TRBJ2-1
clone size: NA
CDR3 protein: CASSLSGGAPNEQFF

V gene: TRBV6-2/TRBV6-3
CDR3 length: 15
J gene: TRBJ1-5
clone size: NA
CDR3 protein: CASSYSTRGGQPQHF

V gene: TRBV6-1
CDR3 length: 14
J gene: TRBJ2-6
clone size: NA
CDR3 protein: CASSEELPPSVLTF

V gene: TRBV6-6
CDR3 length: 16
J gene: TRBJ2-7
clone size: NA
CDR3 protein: CASSYSPARGGGEQYF

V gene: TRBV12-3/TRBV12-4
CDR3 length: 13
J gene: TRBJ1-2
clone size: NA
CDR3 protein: CASSLRQGYGYTF

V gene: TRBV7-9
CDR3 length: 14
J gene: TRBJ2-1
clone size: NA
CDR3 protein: CASSSGFLYNEQFF

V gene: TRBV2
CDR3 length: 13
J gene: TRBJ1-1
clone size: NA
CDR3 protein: CASSVKGEIGAFF

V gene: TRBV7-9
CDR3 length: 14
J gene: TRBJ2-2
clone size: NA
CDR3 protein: CASSLLQNTGELFF

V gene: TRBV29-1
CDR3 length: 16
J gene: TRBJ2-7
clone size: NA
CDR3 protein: CSVASMDGINSYEQYF

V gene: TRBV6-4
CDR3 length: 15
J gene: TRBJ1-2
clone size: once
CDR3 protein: CASSARTGGFYGYTF

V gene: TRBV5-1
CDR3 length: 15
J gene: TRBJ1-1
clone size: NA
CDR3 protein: CASSSTGTRDQEAFF

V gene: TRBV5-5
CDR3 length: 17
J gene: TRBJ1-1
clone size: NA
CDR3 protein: CASIIDRWELGQTEAFF

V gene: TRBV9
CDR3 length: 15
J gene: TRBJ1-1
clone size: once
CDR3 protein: CASSVGAGSNTEAFF

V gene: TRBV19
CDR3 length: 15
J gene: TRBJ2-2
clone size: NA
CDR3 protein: CASRPLAGAFGELFF

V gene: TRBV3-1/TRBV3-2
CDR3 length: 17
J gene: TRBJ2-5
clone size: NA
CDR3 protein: CASSYGLAGGPGETQYF

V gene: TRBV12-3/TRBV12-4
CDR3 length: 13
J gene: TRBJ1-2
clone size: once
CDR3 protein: CASSPGTGIGYTF

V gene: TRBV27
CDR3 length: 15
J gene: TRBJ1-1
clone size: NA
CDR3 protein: CASSSRDSRSGEAFF

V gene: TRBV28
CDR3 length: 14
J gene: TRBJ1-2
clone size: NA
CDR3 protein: CASSPPTVNYGYTF